This T cell receptor beta chain emerged from a study of cytomegalovirus exposure and HLA in healthy donors (dated by TCRdb to about 2017). Background for the entire study: According to a later analysis, the roughly 130 validation repertoires were produced on the same platform as the 600 to 850 repertoires of the first cohort. The study aimed to test whether cataloging public T cell receptors could reveal signatures of past pathogen exposure. In addition to the first cohort of 666 subjects, a separate validation cohort of under 150 different subjects was used. High-throughput TCR immunosequencing, statistical association of individual TCRs with disease status, and machine learning were combined to predict cytomegalovirus infection status.

The germline V gene provides CDR1 SGHTA and CDR2 FQGNSA. The CDR3 starts with the cysteine, ends with the phenylalanine, and has 13 residues. Only the CDR3 part of the read is kept: 39 bases, read in frame from the first base. V is clipped by 5 bases and J by 2 bases, and the sequence between their germline boundaries is 9 bases long. In the case of this clone: Its antigen is currently not known. No per-base quality is available; no much larger clone lies one base away.

Donors formed part of the validation cohort, which comprised 95 to 150 subjects and was distinct from the first cohort of over 500 subjects. General findings and caveats noted by the study authors: The validation cohort had no HLA typing available for a later analysis, so co-occurrence within that cohort was assessed over all 110 or so repertoires. It was suggested by the authors that the approach could potentially be generalized to other disease states and immunological phenotypes. The classifier was reported to diagnose cytomegalovirus status with high specificity and sensitivity in both the original cohort and the validation cohort. In vitro tests confirmed that a few of the cytomegalovirus-associated TCR beta chains recognize cytomegalovirus antigens. The study listed 164 TCR beta chains as associated with cytomegalovirus. A later analysis found that TCRs clustered in the first cohort also tended to co-occur in the 95 to 150 validation repertoires, with about 94% of cluster scores above 0. Most TCR sequences were observed very rarely across donors, whereas some public TCRs were present in many individuals.

The library was built by means of the immunoSEQ multiplex PCR assay. The paper's processing steps were these. A statistical classification framework was developed to diagnose cytomegalovirus status using the catalog of TCR beta chain sequences. In TCRdb, the immuneACCESS table is reduced to in-frame sequences with V and J assigned. These tables do not hold every clone; where another copy was compared, an unresolved V gene accounts for under half, and the others remain unexplained. For V, J and clone size, that table is used; D and trimming come from the DNA. The sample table shows nearly 110,000 clones, and around 90% are seen once. The ten top clones hold less than 2% of the sample.

The TCR sequence derives from a woman aged 18-30 years in good health and CMV-seropositive. The chain is encoded by TRBV7-2 joined to TRBJ1-2; a weak D assignment points to TRBD1 (5 bases agree). Specimen: PBMCs. The DNA reads as follows: TGTGCCAGCAGCCTGGGACTAAACTATGGCTACACCTTC. It translates to CASSLGLNYGYTF.